The rows below give T cell receptor beta chains drawn from one sample of a study of cytomegalovirus exposure and HLA in healthy donors. Profiling relied on immunoSEQ multiplex PCR, and the TCRdb table lists in-frame clones only, not all of them. Here the sample spans 95,000 to 100,000 clones, approximately 74% being singletons. Sequencing was carried out using PBMCs. All receptors come from a male donor in good health and CMV-seronegative. Each CDR3 is given with its conserved first and last residue. D genes are given only for firm matches. Clone size is not always given. Where it is, it says once, few, many or a class for expanded clones.

v_call: TRBV25-1
j_call: TRBJ2-2
clone_size: once
d_call: TRBD1
cdr3_nt: TGTGCCAGCAGTGATGGTAAGACAGGGCGGACCGGGGAGCTGTTTTTT
cdr3_aa: CASSDGKTGRTGELFF

v_call: TRBV19
j_call: TRBJ2-5
clone_size: once
d_call: TRBD1
cdr3_nt: TGTGCCAGTAGTCCTCGGGACAGCCCCCAAGAGACCCAGTACTTC
cdr3_aa: CASSPRDSPQETQYF

v_call: TRBV6-5
j_call: TRBJ1-5
clone_size: once
d_call: .
cdr3_nt: TGTGCCAGCAGTTACGGCGGGGGGGTAGGTCAGCCCCAGCATTTT
cdr3_aa: CASSYGGGVGQPQHF

v_call: TRBV28
j_call: TRBJ2-7
clone_size: .
d_call: TRBD2
cdr3_nt: TGTGCCAGCAGTTACGGCGGGAGCTACGAGCAGTACTTC
cdr3_aa: CASSYGGSYEQYF

v_call: TRBV6-5
j_call: TRBJ1-3
clone_size: .
d_call: .
cdr3_nt: TGTGCCAGCAGTTACTCGACAGGAAACACCATATATTTT
cdr3_aa: CASSYSTGNTIYF

v_call: TRBV6-4
j_call: TRBJ2-2
clone_size: few
d_call: .
cdr3_nt: TGTGCCAGCAGTAGCATTCTAGGCACCGGGGAGCTGTTTTTT
cdr3_aa: CASSSILGTGELFF

v_call: TRBV27
j_call: TRBJ2-5
clone_size: once
d_call: TRBD1
cdr3_nt: TGTGCCAGCAGCGTTCCTGGGACAGGGGGCCGGACCCAGTACTTC
cdr3_aa: CASSVPGTGGRTQYF

v_call: TRBV19
j_call: TRBJ2-2
clone_size: .
d_call: .
cdr3_nt: TGTGCCAGTAGTATACCCCGTACCGGGTCCGGGGAGCTGTTTTTT
cdr3_aa: CASSIPRTGSGELFF

v_call: TRBV7-2
j_call: TRBJ2-1
clone_size: once
d_call: .
cdr3_nt: TGTGCCAGCAGCTTAGACTTCTCGACCTACAATGAGCAGTTCTTC
cdr3_aa: CASSLDFSTYNEQFF

v_call: TRBV5-1
j_call: TRBJ1-4
clone_size: .
d_call: .
cdr3_nt: TGCGCCAGCAGCTTGGACAGCCACCCGTTAACTAATGAAAAACTGTTTTTT
cdr3_aa: CASSLDSHPLTNEKLFF

v_call: TRBV28
j_call: TRBJ1-4
clone_size: .
d_call: TRBD1
cdr3_nt: TGTGCCAGCAGTTTATGGTCAGGGGGCTCAGGAGAAAAACTGTTTTTT
cdr3_aa: CASSLWSGGSGEKLFF

v_call: TRBV18
j_call: TRBJ2-7
clone_size: few
d_call: TRBD2
cdr3_nt: TGTGCCAGCTCACCAATCTCCGGGACTAGAGCGGCCGAGCAGTACTTC
cdr3_aa: CASSPISGTRAAEQYF

v_call: TRBV6-1
j_call: TRBJ1-2
clone_size: .
d_call: TRBD1
cdr3_nt: TGTGCCAGCAAGCCGGACAGGGGGGTTTATGGCTACACCTTC
cdr3_aa: CASKPDRGVYGYTF

v_call: TRBV11-1
j_call: TRBJ1-1
clone_size: few
d_call: TRBD1
cdr3_nt: TGTGCCAGCAGCTTAGCTGGGACAGGGTACCCTGAAGCTTTCTTT
cdr3_aa: CASSLAGTGYPEAFF

v_call: TRBV5-1
j_call: TRBJ1-2
clone_size: .
d_call: .
cdr3_nt: TGCGCCAGTACCACTATGGCGGGCTATGGCTACACCTTC
cdr3_aa: CASTTMAGYGYTF

v_call: TRBV30
j_call: TRBJ2-3
clone_size: few
d_call: .
cdr3_nt: TGTGCCTGGACTCCAACGAGGCCGATTGTCACAGATACGCAGTATTTT
cdr3_aa: CAWTPTRPIVTDTQYF

v_call: TRBV27
j_call: TRBJ2-3
clone_size: .
d_call: .
cdr3_nt: TGTGCCAGCAGACTTCTAGGGGAACCTAGCACAGATACGCAGTATTTT
cdr3_aa: CASRLLGEPSTDTQYF

v_call: TRBV13
j_call: TRBJ2-3
clone_size: .
d_call: .
cdr3_nt: TGTGCCAGCAGCTTATGGGGAGATGATACGCAGTATTTT
cdr3_aa: CASSLWGDDTQYF

v_call: TRBV4-2
j_call: TRBJ2-7
clone_size: .
d_call: TRBD2
cdr3_nt: TGTGCCAGCAGCCAAGATTGGACTAGCGGGAACTACGAGCAGTACTTC
cdr3_aa: CASSQDWTSGNYEQYF

v_call: TRBV19
j_call: TRBJ2-7
clone_size: .
d_call: TRBD1
cdr3_nt: TGTGCCAGTAGTCCGACCACCGGGACAGGCGCCTACGAGCAGTACTTC
cdr3_aa: CASSPTTGTGAYEQYF

v_call: TRBV6-6
j_call: TRBJ2-1
clone_size: .
d_call: TRBD2
cdr3_nt: TGTGCCAGCAGTTCCGGGAGGGTCCGATACAATGAGCAGTTCTTC
cdr3_aa: CASSSGRVRYNEQFF

v_call: TRBV7-9
j_call: TRBJ2-1
clone_size: .
d_call: .
cdr3_nt: TGTGCCAGCAGACCCCATCCCAGGGCCCCTAATAATTGGGAGCAGTTCTTC
cdr3_aa: CASRPHPRAPNNWEQFF

v_call: TRBV9
j_call: TRBJ2-1
clone_size: .
d_call: TRBD2
cdr3_nt: TGTGCCAGCAGCTCTCCGAGCGGGAGCTCCTACAATGAGCAGTTCTTC
cdr3_aa: CASSSPSGSSYNEQFF

v_call: TRBV4-1
j_call: TRBJ2-5
clone_size: .
d_call: .
cdr3_nt: TGCGCCAGCAGCCCCGTTGATTACGGGGAGACCCAGTACTTC
cdr3_aa: CASSPVDYGETQYF

v_call: TRBV6-6
j_call: TRBJ2-5
clone_size: .
d_call: .
cdr3_nt: TGTGCCAGCAGTTACTCGGGGGGTACGGAGACCCAGTACTTC
cdr3_aa: CASSYSGGTETQYF

v_call: TRBV7-9
j_call: TRBJ2-3
clone_size: .
d_call: .
cdr3_nt: TGTGCCAGCAGCCGACTAGCAGATACGCAGTATTTT
cdr3_aa: CASSRLADTQYF

v_call: TRBV7-6
j_call: TRBJ2-2
clone_size: .
d_call: TRBD1
cdr3_nt: TGTGCCAGCAGCTTAACCGGGACAGAGGGCACCGGGGAGCTGTTTTTT
cdr3_aa: CASSLTGTEGTGELFF

v_call: TRBV6-1
j_call: TRBJ2-7
clone_size: few
d_call: .
cdr3_nt: TGTGCCAGCTCACCTTCCGGGGGCTCCTACGAGCAGTACTTC
cdr3_aa: CASSPSGGSYEQYF

v_call: TRBV30
j_call: TRBJ1-2
clone_size: few
d_call: .
cdr3_nt: TGTGCCTGGAGTCTAGTGGTTTCTAACTATGGCTACACCTTC
cdr3_aa: CAWSLVVSNYGYTF

v_call: TRBV7-8
j_call: TRBJ2-1
clone_size: .
d_call: .
cdr3_nt: TGTGCCAGCAGCTCACACCTTATCGGGAGTACCTACAATGAGCAGTTCTTC
cdr3_aa: CASSSHLIGSTYNEQFF

v_call: TRBV5-6
j_call: TRBJ1-3
clone_size: few
d_call: .
cdr3_nt: TGTGCCAGCAGCTTGGCTATATCTGGAAACACCATATATTTT
cdr3_aa: CASSLAISGNTIYF

v_call: TRBV4-3
j_call: TRBJ2-3
clone_size: .
d_call: .
cdr3_nt: TGCGCCAGCAGCCTCGATGGGCCGGGGGGCCCTACAGTCACAGATACGCAGTATTTT
cdr3_aa: CASSLDGPGGPTVTDTQYF

v_call: TRBV19
j_call: TRBJ2-3
clone_size: .
d_call: .
cdr3_nt: TGTGCCAGCGCCGCGTATCTCACTAGCACAGATACGCAGTATTTT
cdr3_aa: CASAAYLTSTDTQYF

v_call: TRBV29-1
j_call: TRBJ1-1
clone_size: .
d_call: .
cdr3_nt: TGCAGCGCAGCAGGACAGCTGAACACTGAAGCTTTCTTT
cdr3_aa: CSAAGQLNTEAFF

v_call: TRBV5-1
j_call: TRBJ2-7
clone_size: .
d_call: .
cdr3_nt: TGCGCCAGCAGCTTGTTGCAGGGTAGCTCCTACGAGCAGTACTTC
cdr3_aa: CASSLLQGSSYEQYF

v_call: TRBV19
j_call: TRBJ2-3
clone_size: .
d_call: TRBD1
cdr3_nt: TGTGCCAGTAGCTACAGGGGTCAGGATACGCAGTATTTT
cdr3_aa: CASSYRGQDTQYF

v_call: TRBV7-9
j_call: TRBJ2-7
clone_size: .
d_call: TRBD1
cdr3_nt: TGTGCCAGCAGCTTTGGGACAGGGACCTACGAGCAGTACTTC
cdr3_aa: CASSFGTGTYEQYF

v_call: TRBV5-4
j_call: TRBJ2-7
clone_size: .
d_call: TRBD2
cdr3_nt: TGTGCCAGCAGCGCTCTAGCGGGAGGAGACGAGCAGTACTTC
cdr3_aa: CASSALAGGDEQYF

v_call: TRBV5-8
j_call: TRBJ1-1
clone_size: .
d_call: TRBD1
cdr3_nt: TGTGCCAGCAGCCGAGGGGACAGGGAGGTCGGTGAAGCTTTCTTT
cdr3_aa: CASSRGDREVGEAFF

v_call: TRBV5-1
j_call: TRBJ1-1
clone_size: .
d_call: TRBD1
cdr3_nt: TGCGCCAGCAGCTTGGGGGCTAGGACAGGGCCCACTGAAGCTTTCTTT
cdr3_aa: CASSLGARTGPTEAFF

v_call: TRBV2
j_call: TRBJ1-4
clone_size: .
d_call: TRBD1
cdr3_nt: TGTGCCAGCAGGGACAGGGGGCGATATGAAAAACTGTTTTTT
cdr3_aa: CASRDRGRYEKLFF

v_call: TRBV5-4
j_call: TRBJ1-1
clone_size: .
d_call: TRBD1
cdr3_nt: TGTGCCAGCAGCCGTGGACAGGGAATGAACACTGAAGCTTTCTTT
cdr3_aa: CASSRGQGMNTEAFF

v_call: TRBV4-3
j_call: TRBJ2-1
clone_size: .
d_call: TRBD2
cdr3_nt: TGCGCCAGCAGCCAAGAAGAAACTAGCGGGAGCACCTACAATGAGCAGTTCTTC
cdr3_aa: CASSQEETSGSTYNEQFF

v_call: TRBV11-2
j_call: TRBJ2-5
clone_size: few
d_call: .
cdr3_nt: TGTGCCAGCAGCTCGGGAGGGACAGGGATAGAGACCCAGTACTTC
cdr3_aa: CASSSGGTGIETQYF

v_call: TRBV2
j_call: TRBJ2-1
clone_size: .
d_call: TRBD2
cdr3_nt: TGTGCCACGACCTCGCCTACAGGGCACGAAGAAGCGGGAGCATACAATGAGCAGTTCTTC
cdr3_aa: CATTSPTGHEEAGAYNEQFF

v_call: TRBV28
j_call: TRBJ1-1
clone_size: .
d_call: .
cdr3_nt: TGTGCCAGCAGTGATGGAGGGTTTATGTACACTGAAGCTTTCTTT
cdr3_aa: CASSDGGFMYTEAFF

v_call: TRBV7-8
j_call: TRBJ2-1
clone_size: .
d_call: .
cdr3_nt: TGTGCCAGCAGCCCGGGGGTATCCTACAATGAGCAGTTCTTC
cdr3_aa: CASSPGVSYNEQFF

v_call: TRBV18
j_call: TRBJ1-1
clone_size: few
d_call: .
cdr3_nt: TGTGCCAGCTCCCCCATCCTGGATTCGGGGGGCGCTGAAGCTTTCTTT
cdr3_aa: CASSPILDSGGAEAFF

v_call: TRBV11-3
j_call: TRBJ2-1
clone_size: .
d_call: TRBD2
cdr3_nt: TGTGCCAGCAGCTTAGAATCGAAGGGTGGTCGGGAGGGCGAGCAGTTCTTC
cdr3_aa: CASSLESKGGREGEQFF

v_call: TRBV4-3
j_call: TRBJ2-7
clone_size: .
d_call: TRBD1
cdr3_nt: TGCGCCAGCAGCCAAAGTTGGGACAGCTCCTACGAGCAGTACTTC
cdr3_aa: CASSQSWDSSYEQYF

v_call: TRBV7-6
j_call: TRBJ2-6
clone_size: .
d_call: TRBD1
cdr3_nt: TGTGCCAGCAGCCCCTCGCGGACAGGGAACCCCACACTTTCTGGGGCCAACGTCCTGACTTTC
cdr3_aa: CASSPSRTGNPTLSGANVLTF

v_call: TRBV6-5
j_call: TRBJ2-5
clone_size: .
d_call: TRBD1
cdr3_nt: TGTGCCAGCAGACCACAGGGGCTTGAGACCCAGTACTTC
cdr3_aa: CASRPQGLETQYF

v_call: TRBV14
j_call: TRBJ2-7
clone_size: .
d_call: TRBD2
cdr3_nt: TGTGCCAGCAGCCAAGATCAGCCTAGCGGGACTAGATACGAGCAGTACTTC
cdr3_aa: CASSQDQPSGTRYEQYF